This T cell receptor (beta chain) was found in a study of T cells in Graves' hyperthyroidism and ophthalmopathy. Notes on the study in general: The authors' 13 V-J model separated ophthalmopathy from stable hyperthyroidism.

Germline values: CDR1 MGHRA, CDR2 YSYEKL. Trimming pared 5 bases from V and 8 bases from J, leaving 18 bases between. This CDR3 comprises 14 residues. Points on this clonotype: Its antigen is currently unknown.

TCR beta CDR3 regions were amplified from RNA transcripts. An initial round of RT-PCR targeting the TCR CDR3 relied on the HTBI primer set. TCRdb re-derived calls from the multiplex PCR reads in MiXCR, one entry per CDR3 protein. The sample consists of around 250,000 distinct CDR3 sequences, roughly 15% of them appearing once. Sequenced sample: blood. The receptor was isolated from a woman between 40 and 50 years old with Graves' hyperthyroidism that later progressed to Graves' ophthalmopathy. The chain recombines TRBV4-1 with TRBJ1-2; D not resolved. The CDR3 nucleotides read TGCGCCAGCAGCTCCCCCGCTAGGAAGGCGGGCTACACCTTC. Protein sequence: CASSSPARKAGYTF.